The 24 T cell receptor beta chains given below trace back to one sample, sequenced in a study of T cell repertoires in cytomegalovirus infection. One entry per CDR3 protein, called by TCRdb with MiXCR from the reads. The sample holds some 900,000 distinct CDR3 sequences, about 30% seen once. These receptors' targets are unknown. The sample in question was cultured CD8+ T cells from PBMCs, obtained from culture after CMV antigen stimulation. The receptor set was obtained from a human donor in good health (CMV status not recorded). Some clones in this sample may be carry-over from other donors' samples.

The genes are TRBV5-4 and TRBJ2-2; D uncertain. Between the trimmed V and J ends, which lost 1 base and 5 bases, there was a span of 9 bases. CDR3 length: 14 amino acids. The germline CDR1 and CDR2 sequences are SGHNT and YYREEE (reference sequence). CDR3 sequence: CASSLPEGTGELFF. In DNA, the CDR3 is TGTGCCAGCAGCTTGCCGGAAGGTACCGGGGAGCTGTTTTTT.

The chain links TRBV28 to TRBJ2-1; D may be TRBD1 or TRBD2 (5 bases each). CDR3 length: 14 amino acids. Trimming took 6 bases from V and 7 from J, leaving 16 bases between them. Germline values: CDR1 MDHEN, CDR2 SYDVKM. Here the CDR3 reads CASSLPGRRNEQFF. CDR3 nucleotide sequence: TGTGCCAGCAGCTTGCCGGGACGACGGAATGAGCAGTTCTTC.

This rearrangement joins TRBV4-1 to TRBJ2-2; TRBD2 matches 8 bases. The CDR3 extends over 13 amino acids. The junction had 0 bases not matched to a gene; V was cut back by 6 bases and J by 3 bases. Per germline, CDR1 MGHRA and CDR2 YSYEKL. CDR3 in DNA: TGCGCCAGCAGACTAGCGGACACCGGGGAGCTGTTTTTT. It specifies CASRLADTGELFF.

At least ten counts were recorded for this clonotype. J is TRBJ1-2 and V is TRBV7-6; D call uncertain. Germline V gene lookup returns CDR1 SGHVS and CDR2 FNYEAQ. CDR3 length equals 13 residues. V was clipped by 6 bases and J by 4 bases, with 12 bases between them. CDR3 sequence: CASSLGRTYGYTF. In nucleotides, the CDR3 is TGTGCCAGCAGTTTGGGCAGGACCTATGGCTACACCTTC.

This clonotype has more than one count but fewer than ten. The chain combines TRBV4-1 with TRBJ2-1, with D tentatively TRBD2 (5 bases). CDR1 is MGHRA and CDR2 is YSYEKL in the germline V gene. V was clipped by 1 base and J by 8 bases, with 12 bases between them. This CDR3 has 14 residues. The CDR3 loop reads CASSQVPGVDEQFF. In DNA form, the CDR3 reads TGCGCCAGCAGCCAAGTCCCCGGGGTCGATGAGCAGTTCTTC.

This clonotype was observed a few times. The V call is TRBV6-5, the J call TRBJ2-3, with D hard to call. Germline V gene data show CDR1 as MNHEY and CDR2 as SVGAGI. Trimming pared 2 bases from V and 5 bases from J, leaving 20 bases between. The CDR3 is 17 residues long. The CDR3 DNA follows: TGTGCCAGCAGTTACCAAGGCGTTCAAGCCGAGCAAGATACGCAGTATTTT. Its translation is CASSYQGVQAEQDTQYF.

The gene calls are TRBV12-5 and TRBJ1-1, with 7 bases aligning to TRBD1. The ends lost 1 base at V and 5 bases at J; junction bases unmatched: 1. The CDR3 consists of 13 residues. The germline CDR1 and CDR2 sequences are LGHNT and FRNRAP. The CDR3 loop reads CASGLGQGTEAFF. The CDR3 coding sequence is TGTGCTAGTGGTTTGGGACAGGGAACTGAAGCTTTCTTT. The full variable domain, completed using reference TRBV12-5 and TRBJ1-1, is DARVTQTPRHKVTEMGQEVTMRCQPILGHNTVFWYRQTMMQGLELLAYFRNRAPLDDSGMPKDRFSAEMPDATLATLKIQPSEPRDSAVYFCASGLGQGTEAFFGQGTRLTVV.

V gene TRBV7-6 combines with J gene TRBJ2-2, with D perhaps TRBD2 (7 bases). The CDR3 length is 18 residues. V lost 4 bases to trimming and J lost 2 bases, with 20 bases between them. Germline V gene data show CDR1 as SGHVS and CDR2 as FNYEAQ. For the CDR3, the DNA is TGTGCCAGCAGCTCTTGGAAAATCGCGGGGGCCAACACCGGGGAGCTGTTTTTT. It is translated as CASSSWKIAGANTGELFF.

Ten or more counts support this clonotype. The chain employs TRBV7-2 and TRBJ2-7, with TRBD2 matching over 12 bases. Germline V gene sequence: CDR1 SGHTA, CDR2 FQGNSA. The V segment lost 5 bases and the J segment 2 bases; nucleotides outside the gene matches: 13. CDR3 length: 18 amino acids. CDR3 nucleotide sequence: TGTGCCAGCAGCCTACCGATGACTAGCGGGGGTCTGACCTACGAGCAGTACTTC. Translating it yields CASSLPMTSGGLTYEQYF.

Written as DNA, the CDR3 is TGTGCCAGCAGCGAAATCAACACAGATACGCAGTATTTT. Its translation: CASSEINTDTQYF. The V call is TRBV5-4, the J call TRBJ2-3, with unresolved D. The CDR3 runs 13 residues. Germline V gives CDR1 SGHNT, CDR2 YYREEE (reference sequence). V was trimmed by 4 bases and J by 2 bases, leaving 8 bases between them.

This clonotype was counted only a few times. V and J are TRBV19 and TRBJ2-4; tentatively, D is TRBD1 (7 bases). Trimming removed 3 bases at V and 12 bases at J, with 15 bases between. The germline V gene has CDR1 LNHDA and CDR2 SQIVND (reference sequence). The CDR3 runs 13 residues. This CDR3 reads CASSIDQGGYQYF. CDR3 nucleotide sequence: TGTGCCAGTAGTATCGATCAGGGGGGTTATCAGTACTTC.

CDR3 protein: CASYSREADTGELFF. The CDR3 nucleotides read TGTGCCAGTTACTCCAGGGAAGCTGACACCGGGGAGCTGTTTTTT. The chain has TRBV19 and TRBJ2-2; possible D gene TRBD1, 5 bases. The CDR3 runs 15 residues. Trimming pared 8 bases from V and 3 bases from J, leaving 16 bases between. Per the germline V gene, CDR1 is LNHDA and CDR2 is SQIVND (reference sequence).

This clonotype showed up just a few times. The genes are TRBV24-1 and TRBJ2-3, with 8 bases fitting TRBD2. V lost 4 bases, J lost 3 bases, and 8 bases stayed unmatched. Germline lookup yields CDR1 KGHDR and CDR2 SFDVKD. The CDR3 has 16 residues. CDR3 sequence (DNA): TGTGCCACCAGTGAGCCCCCCCGGGGGGGAACAGATACGCAGTATTTT. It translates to CATSEPPRGGTDTQYF.

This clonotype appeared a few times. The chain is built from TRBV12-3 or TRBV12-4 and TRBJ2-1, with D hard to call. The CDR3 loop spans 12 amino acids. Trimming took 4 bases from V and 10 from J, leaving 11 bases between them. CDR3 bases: TGTGCCAGCAGTTCGGGCGTGGCCGAGCAGTTCTTC. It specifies CASSSGVAEQFF.

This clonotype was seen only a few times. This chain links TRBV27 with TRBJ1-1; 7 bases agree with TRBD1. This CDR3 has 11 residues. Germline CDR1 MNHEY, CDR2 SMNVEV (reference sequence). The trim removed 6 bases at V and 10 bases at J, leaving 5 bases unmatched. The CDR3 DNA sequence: TGTGCCAGCAGAGCGACAGGGCGAGCTTTCTTT. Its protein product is CASRATGRAFF.

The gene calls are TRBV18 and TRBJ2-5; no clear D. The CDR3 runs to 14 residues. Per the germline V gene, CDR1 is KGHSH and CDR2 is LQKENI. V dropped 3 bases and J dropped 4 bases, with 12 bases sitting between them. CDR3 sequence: CASSPKSARETQYF. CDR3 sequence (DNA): TGTGCCAGCTCACCGAAGTCAGCGAGAGAGACCCAGTACTTC.

CDR3 region: CASSLYGQGNTEAFF. CDR3 sequence (DNA): TGTGCCAGCAGTCTTTATGGACAGGGGAACACTGAAGCTTTCTTT. The chain links TRBV7-6 to TRBJ1-1; 8 positions match TRBD1. Germline V CDR1 and CDR2: SGHVS, FNYEAQ. The length of the CDR3 is 15 residues. Germline trimming cut 6 bases from V and 1 base from J; bases unmatched to any gene: 7.

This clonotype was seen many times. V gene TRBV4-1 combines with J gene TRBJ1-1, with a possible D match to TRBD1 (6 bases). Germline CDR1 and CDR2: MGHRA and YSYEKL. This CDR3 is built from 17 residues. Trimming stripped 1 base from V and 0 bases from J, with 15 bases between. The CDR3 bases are TGCGCCAGCAGCCAAGGACCCTCAGGGGTACTGAACACTGAAGCTTTCTTT. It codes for CASSQGPSGVLNTEAFF.

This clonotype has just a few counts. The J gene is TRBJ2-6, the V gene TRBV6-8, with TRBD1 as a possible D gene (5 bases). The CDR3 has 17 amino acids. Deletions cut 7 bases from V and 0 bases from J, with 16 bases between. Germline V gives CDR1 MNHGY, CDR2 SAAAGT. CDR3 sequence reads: CASIQPQTVSGANVLTF. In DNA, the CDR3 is TGTGCCAGCATCCAGCCCCAGACAGTCTCTGGGGCCAACGTCCTGACTTTC.

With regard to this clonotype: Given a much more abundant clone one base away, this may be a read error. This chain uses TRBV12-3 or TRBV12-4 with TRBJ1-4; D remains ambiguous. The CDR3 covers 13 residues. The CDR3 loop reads CVTKGGTNEKLFF. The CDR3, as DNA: TGTGTCACCAAGGGTGGAACTAATGAAAAACTGTTTTTT.

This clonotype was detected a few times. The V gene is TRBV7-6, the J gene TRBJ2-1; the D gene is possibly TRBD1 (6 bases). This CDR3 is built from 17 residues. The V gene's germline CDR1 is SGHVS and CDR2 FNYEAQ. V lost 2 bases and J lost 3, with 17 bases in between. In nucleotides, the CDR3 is TGTGCCAGCAGCTTAAGGGCGCTGGGGGCAGACTACAATGAGCAGTTCTTC. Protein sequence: CASSLRALGADYNEQFF.

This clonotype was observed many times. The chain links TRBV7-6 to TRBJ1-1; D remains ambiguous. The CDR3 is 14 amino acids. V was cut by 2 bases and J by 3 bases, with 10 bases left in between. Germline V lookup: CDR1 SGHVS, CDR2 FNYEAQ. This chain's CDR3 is CASSLSMGDTEAFF. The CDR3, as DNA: TGTGCCAGCAGCTTAAGTATGGGCGACACTGAAGCTTTCTTT.

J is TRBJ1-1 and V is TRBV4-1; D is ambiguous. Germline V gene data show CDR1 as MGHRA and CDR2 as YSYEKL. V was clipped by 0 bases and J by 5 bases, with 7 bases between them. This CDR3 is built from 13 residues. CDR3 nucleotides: TGCGCCAGCAGCCAAGATTGGAGTACTGAAGCTTTCTTT. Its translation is CASSQDWSTEAFF.

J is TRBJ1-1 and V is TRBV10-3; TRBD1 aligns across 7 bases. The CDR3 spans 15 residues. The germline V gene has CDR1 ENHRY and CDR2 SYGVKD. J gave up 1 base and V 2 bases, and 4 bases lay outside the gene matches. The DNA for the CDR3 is TGTGCCATCAGTGAGAGGCAGGGGGAGAACACTGAAGCTTTCTTT. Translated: CAISERQGENTEAFF.